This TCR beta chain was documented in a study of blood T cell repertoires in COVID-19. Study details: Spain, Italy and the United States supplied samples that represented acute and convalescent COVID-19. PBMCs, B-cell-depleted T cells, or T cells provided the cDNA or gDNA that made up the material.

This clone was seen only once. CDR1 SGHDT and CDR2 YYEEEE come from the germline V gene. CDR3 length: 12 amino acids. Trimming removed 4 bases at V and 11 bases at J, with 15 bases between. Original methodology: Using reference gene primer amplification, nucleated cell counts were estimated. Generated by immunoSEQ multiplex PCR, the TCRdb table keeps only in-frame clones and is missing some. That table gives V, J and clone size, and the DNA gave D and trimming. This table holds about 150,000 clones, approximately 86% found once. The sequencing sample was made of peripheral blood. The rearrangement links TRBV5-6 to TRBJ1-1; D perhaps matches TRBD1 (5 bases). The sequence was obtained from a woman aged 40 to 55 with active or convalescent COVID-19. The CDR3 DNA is TGTGCCAGCAGCCTCATGGTGACAGCGGCTTTCTTT. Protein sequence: CASSLMVTAAFF.